Shown below are 29 T cell receptor beta chains from a single sample sequenced in a study of identical twins. TCRdb passed the 5' RACE reads through MiXCR, listing each CDR3 protein once. The table includes about 660,000 distinct CDR3 sequences, 8.5% to 9.5% detected once. These sequences were also reported in another study, on yellow fever vaccine responses in identical twins.

Specimen: PBMCs. The receptors shown here come from a woman younger than 30 in good health.

The sample holds many counts of this clonotype. The chain employs TRBV28 and TRBJ2-5, with D perhaps TRBD2 (5 bases). The CDR3 has 15 residues. Trimming stripped 5 bases from V and 1 base from J, with 14 bases between. Germline values: CDR1 MDHEN, CDR2 SYDVKM. The CDR3 sequence is CASSPPGGGQETQYF. The CDR3 DNA follows: TGTGCCAGCAGTCCACCCGGTGGAGGCCAAGAGACCCAGTACTTC.

The chain is built from TRBV20-1 and TRBJ2-7, with D possibly TRBD1 on 6 matching bases. V was clipped by 6 bases and J by 3 bases, with 18 bases between them. This CDR3 is built from 14 residues. The germline gives CDR1 DFQATT, CDR2 SNEGSKA (reference sequence). This CDR3 reads CSANRDIRNYEQYF. In nucleotides, the CDR3 is TGCAGTGCAAATCGGGACATTCGAAACTACGAGCAGTACTTC.

The rearrangement uses TRBV7-2 and TRBJ2-1; possible D gene TRBD2, 7 bases. Germline V CDR1 and CDR2: SGHTA, FQGNSA. Trimming stripped 1 base from V and 4 bases from J, with 14 bases between. The length of the CDR3 is 16 residues. CDR3 loop: CASSLVAGALYNEQFF. For the CDR3, the DNA is TGTGCCAGCAGCTTAGTTGCGGGGGCCCTTTACAATGAGCAGTTCTTC.

Concerning this clonotype: A single base separates this from a much larger clone, so it may be a read error. V and J are TRBV10-3 and TRBJ2-3; 11 bases match TRBD2. The germline V gene encodes CDR1 ENHRY and CDR2 SYGVKD. V shed 2 bases and J 3 bases; nucleotides not matched to a gene: 4. The CDR3 has 16 residues. The CDR3 protein is CAISETVAGGTDTQYF. Written as DNA, the CDR3 is TGTGCCATCAGTGAGACGGTAGCGGGAGGGACAGATACGCAGTATTTT.

This clonotype has more than one count but fewer than ten. V usage is TRBV7-8 and J usage is TRBJ2-3, with TRBD2 identical over 7 bases. V was clipped by 2 bases and J by 0 bases; unmatched bases: 5. The CDR3 extends over 16 amino acids. Germline CDR1 SGHVS, CDR2 FQNEAQ. The CDR3 sequence: CASSLLSGVSTDTQYF. CDR3 nucleotides: TGTGCCAGCAGCTTACTAAGCGGGGTTAGCACAGATACGCAGTATTTT.

This clonotype turned up a few times. The genes are TRBV11-2 and TRBJ2-2; 13 nucleotides match TRBD2. V was clipped by 4 bases and J by 4 bases; unmatched bases: 3. CDR1 and CDR2 from the germline V gene are SGHAT and FQNNGV. The CDR3 extends over 16 amino acids. CDR3 sequence (DNA): TGTGCCAGCAGCTGGGGGACTAGCGGGATCACCGGGGAGCTGTTTTTT. It specifies CASSWGTSGITGELFF.

The table lists this clonotype with a few counts. The chain employs TRBV7-2 and TRBJ2-3; D may be TRBD1 (6 bases). V lost 5 bases and J lost 2, with 8 bases in between. Germline CDR1 is SGHTA and CDR2 is FQGNSA. The CDR3 has 13 residues. CDR3 residues: CASSRDITDTQYF. The CDR3 DNA reads as TGTGCCAGCAGCAGGGACATCACAGATACGCAGTATTTT.

The chain has TRBV5-6 and TRBJ1-5; TRBD1 agrees at 7 bases. V was clipped by 4 bases and J by 0 bases; unmatched bases: 4. The CDR3 spans 15 residues. Germline V gene sequence: CDR1 SGHDT, CDR2 YYEEEE. The CDR3 DNA is TGTGCCAGCAGCCACTACAGGGGTAGCAATCAGCCCCAGCATTTT. The encoded protein is CASSHYRGSNQPQHF.

This chain uses TRBV15 with TRBJ2-1; D not certain. CDR1 and CDR2 from the germline V gene are LNHNV and YYDKDF (reference sequence). The germline V and J ends were trimmed by 0 bases and 6 bases, with 3 bases remaining between them. This CDR3 has 12 residues. The CDR3 DNA is TGTGCCACCAGCAGAGACGTCAATGAGCAGTTCTTC. It yields the protein CATSRDVNEQFF.

This clonotype came up a few times. The chain recombines TRBV27 with TRBJ2-1; the D gene is possibly TRBD1 (5 bases). Per germline, CDR1 MNHEY and CDR2 SMNVEV (reference sequence). The germline V and J ends were trimmed by 6 bases and 10 bases, with 16 bases remaining between them. The CDR3 loop spans 13 amino acids. CDR3 bases: TGTGCCAGCAGCCTGGGTAGGGGCAGAGAGCAGTTCTTC. This sequence encodes CASSLGRGREQFF.

The chain couples TRBV5-4 to TRBJ2-6, with TRBD2 matching 11 bases. The junction had 10 bases not matched to a gene; V was cut back by 2 bases and J by 0 bases. This CDR3 is 20 amino acids long. Germline CDR1 SGHNT, CDR2 YYREEE (reference sequence). DNA for the CDR3: TGTGCCAGCAGCTTAAAACTAGCGGGAGCTTTTCGCTCTGGGGCCAACGTCCTGACTTTC. It codes for CASSLKLAGAFRSGANVLTF. Together with reference TRBV5-4 and TRBJ2-6, the CDR3 gives the full variable domain: ETGVTQSPTHLIKTRGQQVTLRCSSQSGHNTVSWYQQALGQGPQFIFQYYREEENGRGNFPPRFSGLQFPNYSSELNVNALELDDSALYLCASSLKLAGAFRSGANVLTFGAGSRLTVL.

This chain connects TRBV10-3 to TRBJ2-3; TRBD2 agrees at 7 bases. CDR1 ENHRY and CDR2 SYGVKD come from the germline V gene. J was trimmed by 4 bases and V by 3 bases; bases with no gene match: 1. The CDR3 has 13 residues. Here the CDR3 reads CAISDSGSDTQYF. The CDR3 DNA is TGTGCCATCAGTGATAGCGGGTCAGATACGCAGTATTTT.

Only a few counts were recorded for this clonotype. The V and J genes are TRBV2 and TRBJ1-2; TRBD1 matches at 8 bases. V gave up 4 bases and J gave up 4 bases; unmatched junction bases: 8. This CDR3 contains 15 residues. Germline CDR1 reads SNHLY; CDR2 reads FYNNEI. The DNA for the CDR3 is TGTGCCAGCAGTGCGGAGGCAGGGGGCATCTATGGCTACACCTTC. Protein: CASSAEAGGIYGYTF.

The CDR3: CAITLSAGQIWDTEAFF. DNA of the CDR3: TGTGCCATCACCCTTAGCGCAGGGCAAATCTGGGACACTGAAGCTTTCTTT. The chain carries TRBV7-2 and TRBJ1-1; possible D gene TRBD1, 5 bases. Trimming took 10 bases from V and 3 from J, leaving 27 bases between them. The CDR3 totals 17 residues. Looked up from germline, CDR1 is SGHTA and CDR2 is FQGNSA.

This clonotype turned up a few times. The rearrangement joins TRBV5-1 to TRBJ2-7; 8 bases agree with TRBD1. Germline CDR1 reads SGHRS; CDR2 reads YFSETQ. The CDR3 has 13 residues. J lost 5 bases, V lost 5 bases, and 6 bases had no gene match. This chain's CDR3 is CASSLTGADEQYF. In nucleotides, the CDR3 is TGCGCCAGCAGTCTGACAGGGGCTGACGAGCAGTACTTC.

The rearrangement links TRBV4-3 to TRBJ1-1; D uncertain. With 0 bases removed from V and 2 bases from J, the gap between germline ends came to 13 bases. There are 16 residues in the CDR3. Per germline, CDR1 LGHNA and CDR2 YSLEER. The CDR3 here is CASSQDLHSRNTEAFF. CDR3 DNA sequence: TGCGCCAGCAGCCAAGATTTGCATTCCAGAAACACTGAAGCTTTCTTT.

In its sample, this clonotype was seen many times. The J gene is TRBJ2-1, the V gene TRBV10-3; D call uncertain. Trimming took off 3 bases at V and 8 bases at J, with 5 bases between the two ends. Germline loops: CDR1 ENHRY, CDR2 SYGVKD. The CDR3 contains 11 residues. The CDR3 sequence: CAISEIHEQFF. In nucleotides, the CDR3 is TGTGCCATCAGTGAAATCCATGAGCAGTTCTTC.

In this sample, this clonotype turned up many times. The chain links TRBV2 to TRBJ2-2; TRBD1 matches 7 bases. The CDR3 covers 15 residues. The V gene end was trimmed by 5 bases and the J gene end by 0 bases; junction bases not matched to a gene: 3. Germline V gene lookup returns CDR1 SNHLY and CDR2 FYNNEI. The CDR3 is CASSLDRTNTGELFF. The CDR3 region has the DNA TGTGCCAGCAGTTTGGACAGGACGAACACCGGGGAGCTGTTTTTT. Full variable domain (remainder filled in from reference TRBV2 and TRBJ2-2): EPEVTQTPSHQVTQMGQEVILRCVPISNHLYFYWYRQILGQKVEFLVSFYNNEISEKSEIFDDQFSVERPDGSNFTLKIRSTKLEDSAMYFCASSLDRTNTGELFFGEGSRLTVL.

Only a few counts were recorded for this clonotype. V gene TRBV27 combines with J gene TRBJ1-6; D might be TRBD1 (6 bases). Germline V gives CDR1 MNHEY, CDR2 SMNVEV (reference sequence). Trimming shortened V by 6 bases and J by 5 bases, and 17 bases separated the two germline ends. CDR3 length: 16 residues. The CDR3 coding sequence is TGTGCCAGCAGCCTACAGGGATGGGTCGATAATTCACCCCTCCACTTT. Its translation: CASSLQGWVDNSPLHF.

This clonotype was observed a few times. This chain joins TRBV6-2 or TRBV6-3 and TRBJ2-2, with a weak D call TRBD2 (5 bases). V gave up 4 bases and J gave up 5 bases, with 11 bases separating them. The CDR3 sequence is 14 residues long. Germline CDR1 MNHEY, CDR2 SVGEGT. CDR3 nucleotide sequence: TGTGCCAGCAGTTCGCAACTAGTTACCGGGGAGCTGTTTTTT. This gives the protein CASSSQLVTGELFF.

The CDR3 region is CASSLRQGAGNYGYTF. CDR3 DNA: TGTGCCAGCAGTCTACGACAGGGGGCAGGGAACTATGGCTACACCTTC. J is TRBJ1-2 and V is TRBV27; 10 nucleotides agree with TRBD1. V lost 5 bases to trimming and J lost 2 bases; unmatched junction nucleotides: 8. This CDR3 is built from 16 residues. Germline assignment: CDR1 MNHEY and CDR2 SMNVEV (reference sequence).

The gene calls are TRBV20-1 and TRBJ2-5, with TRBD1 matching 10 bases. CDR3 length equals 15 residues. Germline CDR1 DFQATT, CDR2 SNEGSKA (reference sequence). V shed 5 bases, J shed 0 bases, and the junction held 6 bases outside the gene matches. The CDR3 protein is CSAWTGGWYQETQYF. The CDR3 DNA reads TGCAGTGCTTGGACAGGGGGTTGGTACCAAGAGACCCAGTACTTC.

This clonotype occurred a few times. The chain is built from TRBV5-1 and TRBJ1-1; possible D gene TRBD1, 6 bases. The CDR3 totals 14 residues. From germline, CDR1 is SGHRS and CDR2 YFSETQ. Trimming left V 7 bases short and J 1 base short, with 14 bases between. The CDR3 coding sequence is TGCGCCAGCGGACGGGACAACCCGAACACTGAAGCTTTCTTT. Translating gives CASGRDNPNTEAFF.

This clonotype turned up a few times. The rearrangement links TRBV6-1 to TRBJ1-1, with D possibly matching TRBD1 (6 bases). Trimming stripped 6 bases from V and 0 bases from J, with 14 bases between. The CDR3 totals 15 residues. CDR1 and CDR2 (germline): MNHNS, SASEGT. The CDR3 here is CASRQKGGMNTEAFF. CDR3 bases: TGTGCCAGCAGGCAAAAGGGGGGGATGAACACTGAAGCTTTCTTT.

The chain recombines TRBV10-3 with TRBJ2-3; the match to TRBD2 covers 15 bases. Germline V CDR1 and CDR2: ENHRY, SYGVKD. V trimming: 4 bases; J trimming: 6 bases; junction bases outside the gene matches: 5. The CDR3 extends over 16 amino acids. The CDR3 bases are TGTGCCATCAGTGGGACTAGCGGGAGGGCCGAGGATACGCAGTATTTT. Translating gives CAISGTSGRAEDTQYF.

This clonotype was counted ten times or more. CDR3 residues: CASSLGQALLYGYTF. CDR3 DNA: TGCGCCAGCAGCTTGGGACAGGCCCTCCTCTATGGCTACACCTTC. The genes are TRBV5-1 and TRBJ1-2; possible D gene TRBD1, 6 bases. The CDR3 runs to 15 residues. Germline V gene data show CDR1 as SGHRS and CDR2 as YFSETQ. The V and J ends lost 0 bases and 4 bases respectively, with 13 bases between them. The full variable domain, completed using reference TRBV5-1 and TRBJ1-2, is KAGVTQTPRYLIKTRGQQVTLSCSPISGHRSVSWYQQTPGQGLQFLFEYFSETQRNKGNFPGRFSGRQFSNSRSEMNVSTLELGDSALYLCASSLGQALLYGYTFGSGTRLTVV.

In this sample, this clonotype turned up many times. The V call is TRBV7-2, the J call TRBJ2-1, with TRBD1 matching 9 bases. The CDR3 consists of 17 residues. The germline CDR1 and CDR2 sequences are SGHTA and FQGNSA. V dropped 5 bases and J dropped 0; count of bases not matched to a gene: 8. The CDR3 loop is CASSLGQGTLSYNEQFF. In DNA, the CDR3 is TGTGCCAGCAGCCTCGGACAGGGGACCCTCTCCTACAATGAGCAGTTCTTC. Together with reference TRBV7-2 and TRBJ2-1, the CDR3 gives the full variable domain: GAGVSQSPSNKVTEKGKDVELRCDPISGHTALYWYRQSLGQGLEFLIYFQGNSAPDKSGLPSDRFSAERTGGSVSTLTIQRTQQEDSAVYLCASSLGQGTLSYNEQFFGPGTRLTVL.

The table lists this clonotype with a few counts. The genes are TRBV24-1 and TRBJ2-5; TRBD1 matches 10 bases. CDR1 KGHDR and CDR2 SFDVKD come from the germline V gene. The J segment lost 3 bases and the V segment lost 4 bases, leaving 7 bases of the junction unmatched. This CDR3 has 16 residues. The chain's CDR3 is CATSDRGQGNEETQYF. CDR3 coding DNA: TGTGCCACCAGTGACCGGGGACAGGGGAACGAAGAGACCCAGTACTTC.

This clonotype showed up just a few times. The rearrangement links TRBV11-2 to TRBJ2-1, with 7 bases fitting TRBD1. The germline V gene encodes CDR1 SGHAT and CDR2 FQNNGV. Germline trimming cut 6 bases from V and 8 bases from J; bases unmatched to any gene: 7. This CDR3 region has 13 residues. As DNA, the CDR3 is TGTGCCAGCAGACAGGGGCTTTACGATGAGCAGTTCTTC. As protein: CASRQGLYDEQFF.